The next 15 T cell receptor beta chains were all read from a single sample in a study of T-cell reconstitution after alpha-beta-depleted transplantation in children. During its preparation, the TCRbeta library received unique molecular identifiers. TCRdb redid the calling of the PCR reads with MiXCR, one entry per CDR3 protein. The table lists hundreds of thousands of distinct CDR3 sequences, about 16% of them singletons. Sequencing was performed on PBMCs, mostly from graft donor cells, taken 360 days after TCRalphabeta/CD19-depleted stem cell transplant. The receptors stem from a boy less than two years old who had a stem cell transplant for Wiskott-Aldrich syndrome, so the T cells may come from the graft donor.

This clonotype was seen only a few times. This sequence joins TRBV7-2 and TRBJ2-7, with D possibly TRBD2 on 6 matching bases. There are 15 residues in the CDR3. CDR1 SGHTA and CDR2 FQGNSA come from the germline V gene. The ends were cut back, 1 base at V and 0 bases at J, with 10 bases in the middle. CDR3 region: CASSLGTTRSYEQYF. The CDR3 nucleotides are TGTGCCAGCAGCTTAGGGACTACCCGCTCCTACGAGCAGTACTTC.

This chain joins TRBV6-2 or TRBV6-3 and TRBJ2-1; the D call may be TRBD1 or TRBD2 (5 bases each). CDR3 length equals 16 residues. CDR1 is MNHEY, CDR2 SVGEGT, per germline. V dropped 1 base and J dropped 8 bases, with 18 bases sitting between them. This CDR3 reads CASSYFGTRPKDEQFF. CDR3 DNA: TGTGCCAGCAGTTACTTCGGGACGCGTCCAAAAGATGAGCAGTTCTTC.

This clonotype was picked up a small number of times. The V call is TRBV30, the J call TRBJ2-2, with TRBD1 identical over 9 bases. Trimming took 0 bases from V and 5 from J; bases not matched to a gene: 4. In germline, CDR1 is GTSNPN, CDR2 SVGIG (reference sequence). The CDR3 runs 15 residues. This CDR3 reads CAWSVGQGGTGELFF. The DNA for the CDR3 is TGTGCCTGGAGTGTGGGACAGGGTGGAACCGGGGAGCTGTTTTTT.

The chain carries TRBV12-3 or TRBV12-4 and TRBJ2-5; 12 bases match TRBD2. The CDR3 sequence is 17 residues long. The trim removed 1 base at V and 10 bases at J, leaving 13 bases unmatched. The CDR3 reads CASSLGQLAGGTGVQYF. Here the CDR3 DNA reads TGTGCCAGCAGTTTAGGTCAACTAGCGGGGGGAACGGGGGTCCAGTACTTC.

The chain combines TRBV25-1 with TRBJ2-1; 11 nucleotides line up with TRBD2. Germline-derived CDR1 and CDR2 are MGHDK and SYGVNS. The CDR3 is 16 residues long. Trimming at V came to 4 bases and at J to 4 bases, leaving 6 bases not matched to a gene. The CDR3 loop is CASSGGTSGGYNEQFF. In DNA form, the CDR3 reads TGTGCCAGCAGTGGGGGTACTAGCGGGGGATACAATGAGCAGTTCTTC. Complete variable domain (other parts from reference TRBV25-1 and TRBJ2-1): EADIYQTPRYLVIGTGKKITLECSQTMGHDKMYWYQQDPGMELHLIHYSYGVNSTEKGDLSSESTVSRIRTEHFPLTLESARPSHTSQYLCASSGGTSGGYNEQFFGPGTRLTVL.

This clonotype has at least ten counts. The chain uses TRBV7-2 and TRBJ1-1; D is unresolved. Germline V gene sequence: CDR1 SGHTA, CDR2 FQGNSA. There are 14 residues in the CDR3. The V gene lost 1 base and the J gene lost 0 bases, with 6 bases spanning the gap. Here the CDR3 DNA reads TGTGCCAGCAGCTTAGGGCCCTTGAACACTGAAGCTTTCTTT. The encoded protein is CASSLGPLNTEAFF. The variable domain in full, completed from reference TRBV7-2 and TRBJ1-1, reads GAGVSQSPSNKVTEKGKDVELRCDPISGHTALYWYRQSLGQGLEFLIYFQGNSAPDKSGLPSDRFSAERTGGSVSTLTIQRTQQEDSAVYLCASSLGPLNTEAFFGQGTRLTVV.

The gene calls are TRBV20-1 and TRBJ2-7; 8 nucleotides match TRBD2. Germline CDR1 reads DFQATT; CDR2 reads SNEGSKA (reference sequence). This CDR3 comprises 13 residues. With V trimmed by 3 bases and J by 2 bases, 3 bases remained unmatched. The CDR3 DNA sequence: TGCAGTGCTAGGACTAGCGTCCCCTACGAGCAGTACTTC. Its translation: CSARTSVPYEQYF.

Remarks on this clonotype: Compared with germline, one end of the junction differs, possibly owing to a read error. The chain employs TRBV2 and TRBJ2-2; D uncertain. The CDR3 contains 13 residues. The germline V gene has CDR1 SNHLY and CDR2 FYNNEI. The CDR3 spells CASNEEATGELFF. The CDR3 nucleotides are TGTGCCAGCAATGAAGAGGCGACCGGGGAGCTGTTTTTT.

This clonotype has only a few counts. The genes are TRBV6-5 and TRBJ2-1; 10 bases agree with TRBD2. CDR3 size: 16 residues. After removal of 6 bases from V and 9 bases from J, the junction contained 14 bases not matched to a gene. From germline, CDR1 is MNHEY and CDR2 SVGAGI. CDR3 nucleotides: TGTGCCAGCAGCTTCGGGGGAGCGGGAGGGGGGAGTGAGCAGTTCTTC. It specifies CASSFGGAGGGSEQFF.

This clonotype was seen at least ten times. The chain couples TRBV28 to TRBJ2-1; 8 bases fit TRBD1. This CDR3 is built from 15 residues. Germline loops: CDR1 MDHEN, CDR2 SYDVKM. V lost 5 bases and J lost 3; bases outside the gene matches: 6. The CDR3: CASSTGGWLYNEQFF. Written as DNA, the CDR3 is TGTGCCAGCAGTACAGGGGGTTGGCTCTACAATGAGCAGTTCTTC.

This clonotype has ten or more counts. The V gene is TRBV3-1, the J gene TRBJ2-5, with D hard to call. Trimming pared 0 bases from V and 5 bases from J, leaving 4 bases between. CDR3 length: 12 residues. Looked up from germline, CDR1 is LGHDT and CDR2 is YNNKEL (reference sequence). CDR3 amino acids: CASSQERETQYF. In DNA form, the CDR3 reads TGTGCCAGCAGCCAAGAACGCGAGACCCAGTACTTC.

In its sample, this clonotype was seen a few times. This rearrangement joins TRBV20-1 to TRBJ2-2; the D call may be TRBD1 or TRBD2 (7 bases each). Germline lookup yields CDR1 DFQATT and CDR2 SNEGSKA (reference sequence). The CDR3 length is 14 residues. Trimming stripped 7 bases from V and 4 bases from J, with 16 bases between. The CDR3 sequence is CSVRGGLGTGELFF. The CDR3 region has the DNA TGCAGTGTCAGGGGGGGGCTCGGCACCGGGGAGCTGTTTTTT.

This clonotype was detected only a few times. The chain couples TRBV12-3 or TRBV12-4 to TRBJ2-3, with TRBD1 identical over 9 bases. V lost 9 bases and J lost 4; bases outside the gene matches: 8. The CDR3 runs to 14 residues. The CDR3 loop is CASRSGTGPDTQYF. Written as DNA, the CDR3 is TGTGCCAGTCGATCCGGGACAGGGCCAGATACGCAGTATTTT.

This clonotype was seen only a few times. The CDR3 region is CASSQRHHQETQYF. In DNA form, the CDR3 reads TGTGCCAGCAGCCAAAGGCACCACCAAGAGACCCAGTACTTC. The chain is built from TRBV4-2 and TRBJ2-5; no definite D call. The CDR3 extends over 14 amino acids. The germline gives CDR1 LGHNA, CDR2 YNFKEQ. The ends were cut back, 2 bases at V and 0 bases at J, with 7 bases in the middle.

V is TRBV12-3 or TRBV12-4 and J is TRBJ2-3; no definite D call. Trimming took off 10 bases at V and 5 bases at J, with 16 bases between the two ends. The CDR3 consists of 13 residues. In DNA, the CDR3 is TGTGCCACCCGCAATCTCCGGCTAGATACGCAGTATTTT. This encodes CATRNLRLDTQYF.